What follows are 20 T cell receptor beta chains derived from one specimen sequenced in a study of T cells in Graves' hyperthyroidism and ophthalmopathy. There were TCR beta CDR3 regions amplified from RNA transcripts. RT-PCR in the first round (using the HTBI primer set) targeted the TCR CDR3. TCRdb ran MiXCR on the multiplex PCR reads and lists one entry per CDR3 protein. The table has some 320,000 distinct CDR3 sequences, approximately 13% seen once. The sequencing sample was made of blood. The receptor source for this set is a woman aged 40-49 years with Graves' ophthalmopathy.

In its sample, this clonotype was seen many times. The chain carries TRBV12-3 or TRBV12-4 and TRBJ1-3; D is uncertain. V was shortened by 1 base and J by 0 bases, with 10 bases between the two germline ends. This CDR3 spans 16 amino acids. The CDR3 reads CASSLGVRSSGNTIYF. The CDR3 DNA is TGTGCCAGCAGTTTAGGGGTGAGGAGCTCTGGAAACACCATATATTTT.

The V gene is TRBV20-1, the J gene TRBJ2-4; D perhaps matches TRBD2 (5 bases). The CDR3 sequence is 14 residues long. V was cut by 3 bases and J by 2 bases, with 11 bases left in between. Germline loops: CDR1 DFQATT, CDR2 SNEGSKA (reference sequence). The CDR3 DNA reads TGCAGTGCTAGTCCAACTAGAACCAAAAACATTCAGTACTTC. Translation: CSASPTRTKNIQYF.

This clonotype was found many times. The rearrangement uses TRBV7-2 and TRBJ2-5, with D perhaps matching TRBD2 (7 bases). This CDR3 contains 15 residues. V was trimmed by 10 bases and J by 5 bases, leaving 23 bases between them. Looked up from germline, CDR1 is SGHTA and CDR2 is FQGNSA. The CDR3 DNA sequence: TGTGCCAACAGTCCATCGGGGGGCTGGGGCGAGACCCAGTACTTC. As protein: CANSPSGGWGETQYF.

This clonotype was recorded many times. The junction differs from germline at one of its ends, possibly a read error. This rearrangement joins TRBV6-2 or TRBV6-3 to TRBJ1-5; D might be TRBD1 (5 bases). CDR1 and CDR2 from the germline V gene are MNHEY and SVGEGT. The CDR3 runs 14 residues. The CDR3 loop reads CASSSARATAVLYF. CDR3 DNA sequence: TGTGCCAGCAGTTCCGCGAGGGCGACAGCCGTCCTGTATTTT.

This clonotype has ten or more counts. The junction departs from the called germline gene at one end, perhaps through a read error. CDR3 in amino acids: CASSFPGLAGTYEQHF. In DNA form, the CDR3 reads TGTGCCAGCAGTTTCCCCGGGCTAGCGGGGACCTACGAGCAGCACTTC. The V and J genes are TRBV28 and TRBJ2-7, with 9 bases matching TRBD2. Germline-derived CDR1 and CDR2 are MDHEN and SYDVKM. This CDR3 is 16 amino acids long.

This clonotype appeared many times. CDR3 residues: CANSVTGSSYEQYF. CDR3 bases: TGTGCCAATTCGGTAACAGGGAGCTCCTACGAGCAGTACTTC. This chain joins TRBV10-3 and TRBJ2-7, with D tentatively TRBD1 (6 bases). This CDR3 is 14 amino acids long. V was pared by 10 bases and J by 0 bases, with 16 bases between. In germline, CDR1 is ENHRY, CDR2 SYGVKD.

At least ten counts were recorded for this clonotype. The V call is TRBV28, the J call TRBJ2-1; D possibly corresponds to TRBD2 (6 bases). The CDR3 covers 15 residues. The V gene lost 2 bases and the J gene lost 4 bases, with 12 bases spanning the gap. Per germline, CDR1 MDHEN and CDR2 SYDVKM. The chain's CDR3 is CASSLIREVYNEQFF. DNA for the CDR3: TGTGCCAGCAGTTTAATCAGGGAGGTATACAATGAGCAGTTCTTC.

Remarks on this clonotype: A much larger clone lies a single base off, so this may be a read error. This chain uses TRBV19 with TRBJ2-7; 12 bases agree with TRBD1. The CDR3 consists of 14 residues. Germline V CDR1 and CDR2: LNHDA, SQIVND (reference sequence). CDR3 loop: CANSKGQGAEEQYF. The CDR3 nucleotides are TGTGCCAATAGTAAGGGACAGGGGGCGGAAGAGCAGTACTTC.

In this sample, this clonotype turned up a few times. The chain links TRBV5-1 to TRBJ2-3; D unclear. CDR3 length equals 13 residues. Looked up from germline, CDR1 is SGHRS and CDR2 is YFSETQ. The germline V and J ends were trimmed by 4 bases and 7 bases, with 13 bases remaining between them. CDR3 nucleotides: TGCGCCAGCAGCCCGAACGTGGGCAATACGCAGTATTTT. It specifies CASSPNVGNTQYF.

At least ten counts were recorded for this clonotype. The chain joins TRBV7-8 to TRBJ2-1; either TRBD1 or TRBD2 may supply D (6 bases each). Germline assignment: CDR1 SGHVS and CDR2 FQNEAQ. The CDR3 has 17 amino acids. The V and J ends lost 5 bases and 3 bases respectively, with 20 bases between them. CDR3 sequence: CASSLTGASSLYNEQFF. As DNA, the CDR3 is TGTGCCAGCAGCCTAACGGGGGCTAGCTCGCTCTACAATGAGCAGTTCTTC.

This clonotype was seen only a few times. The V gene is TRBV29-1, the J gene TRBJ2-5, with a possible D match to TRBD1 (6 bases). The CDR3 has 16 amino acids. Trimming left V 7 bases short and J 1 base short, with 22 bases between. Germline values: CDR1 SQVTM, CDR2 ANQGSEA. The CDR3 loop reads CSATKIDRLLQETQYF. CDR3 DNA sequence: TGCAGCGCCACGAAAATTGACAGGCTACTCCAAGAGACCCAGTACTTC.

This clonotype was counted between two and nine times. The chain uses TRBV20-1 and TRBJ2-1; either TRBD1 or TRBD2 may supply D (5 bases each). The V and J ends lost 3 bases and 0 bases respectively, with 12 bases between them. Germline CDR1 DFQATT, CDR2 SNEGSKA (reference sequence). The CDR3 length is 15 residues. The CDR3, as DNA: TGCAGTGCTAGTGGTGAGGGGATCTCCTACAATGAGCAGTTCTTC. The encoded protein is CSASGEGISYNEQFF.

The chain couples TRBV6-7 to TRBJ1-5, with D unresolved. TRBV6-7 is recorded as an ORF, its role being uncertain. This CDR3 spans 17 amino acids. Trimming stripped 2 bases from V and 2 bases from J, with 16 bases between. CDR3: CASSYTNLTVGNQPQHF. In nucleotides, the CDR3 is TGTGCCAGCAGTTACACGAATCTTACGGTGGGCAATCAGCCCCAGCATTTT.

This clonotype has ten or more counts. V usage is TRBV13 and J usage is TRBJ1-5, with D possibly being TRBD1 (6 bases). The CDR3 has 15 amino acids. V dropped 4 bases and J dropped 2 bases, with 12 bases sitting between them. CDR1 PRHDT and CDR2 FYEKMQ come from the germline V gene (reference sequence). The CDR3 DNA follows: TGTGCCAGCAGCTATCGTGAGGGGGGCAATCAGCCCCAGCATTTT. Translation: CASSYREGGNQPQHF.

Concerning this clonotype: A much larger clone lies one base from this, so it may be a read error. The rearrangement uses TRBV11-2 and TRBJ2-6; D gene uncertain. Trimming left V 8 bases short and J 4 bases short, with 15 bases between. The CDR3 has 15 residues. Germline V lookup: CDR1 SGHAT, CDR2 FQNNGV. The CDR3 nucleotides are TGTGCCAGCGGCCGACGCGGTACAGGGGCCAACGTCCTGACTTTC. Amino acids: CASGRRGTGANVLTF.

Turning to this clonotype: A much more abundant neighbour one base away suggests this may be a read error. The V call is TRBV29-1, the J call TRBJ2-3; 8 nucleotides line up with TRBD2. The CDR3 spans 17 residues. V dropped 4 bases and J dropped 2; count of bases not matched to a gene: 14. In germline, CDR1 is SQVTM, CDR2 ANQGSEA. DNA for the CDR3: TGCAGCGTTGCAGCACCAGCGGGGGCCTCCAACACAGATACGCAGTATTTT. Amino acid sequence: CSVAAPAGASNTDTQYF.

This clonotype was recorded only once. A single base separates this from a much larger clone, so it may be a read error. This chain connects TRBV16 to TRBJ1-2, with TRBD1 as a possible D gene (6 bases). This CDR3 has 16 residues. Germline CDR1 is KGHSY and CDR2 is FQNENV. The chain's CDR3 is CAGSQARRGGYYGYTF. For the CDR3, the DNA is TGTGCCGGCAGCCAAGCTCGGCGGGGGGGCTACTATGGCTACACCTTC.

This clonotype has just one count. This may stem from a read error, because a much larger clone lies one nucleotide away. The chain carries TRBV11-2 and TRBJ2-7; D possibly corresponds to TRBD1 (5 bases). With the DNA end fitting TRBJ2-1 better, the J assignment may be wrong. Germline CDR1 is SGHAT and CDR2 is FQNNGV. The CDR3 length is 13 residues. CDR3 region: CASSLSQGYEQFF. The CDR3 nucleotides are TGTGCCAGCAGCTTATCCCAGGGCTACGAGCAGTTCTTC.

This clonotype showed up many times. The chain joins TRBV29-1 to TRBJ2-1; no clear D gene. V lost 6 bases to trimming and J lost 5 bases, with 2 bases between them. Germline CDR1 is SQVTM and CDR2 is ANQGSEA. CDR3 length: 9 amino acids. CDR3 coding DNA: TGCAGCGTCGACAATGAGCAGTTCTTC. Translation: CSVDNEQFF.

This clonotype was counted only a few times. The chain has TRBV27 and TRBJ2-7, with a possible D match to TRBD2 (7 bases). The CDR3 extends over 15 amino acids. Trimming stripped 4 bases from V and 2 bases from J, with 15 bases between. Germline loops: CDR1 MNHEY, CDR2 SMNVEV (reference sequence). The CDR3 sequence: CASSSLGGATYEQYF. The CDR3 region has the DNA TGTGCCAGCAGTTCCTTAGGGGGGGCCACCTACGAGCAGTACTTC.